The next 26 T cell receptor beta chains were all read from a single sample in a study of CD8+CD57+ T cells in acquired aplastic anemia. The use of genomic DNA as template underpinned the TCR beta VDJ and CDR3 profiling. Via MiXCR, TCRdb re-called the reads, giving one row per CDR3 protein. The sample yields over 150,000 distinct CDR3 sequences, over 70% seen once. Patients chosen for sequencing had shown CD8+CD57+ cell expansion by flow cytometry. The sample consisted of sorted CD4+, CD8+, or CD8+CD57+ T cells (not recorded which) from PBMCs. The origin of the receptors is a human donor with aplastic anemia.

This chain joins TRBV25-1 and TRBJ2-1; TRBD1 matches at 7 bases. Germline V CDR1 and CDR2: MGHDK, SYGVNS. This CDR3 comprises 17 residues. The V gene end was trimmed by 1 base and the J gene end by 0 bases; junction bases not matched to a gene: 6. The CDR3 region has the DNA TGTGCCAGCAGTGAATCCTCGGGACAGATCTCCTACAATGAGCAGTTCTTC. As protein: CASSESSGQISYNEQFF.

The gene calls are TRBV2 and TRBJ2-7, with a weak D call TRBD1 (6 bases). This CDR3 has 14 residues. The V and J ends lost 3 bases and 3 bases respectively, with 12 bases between them. Germline values: CDR1 SNHLY, CDR2 FYNNEI. The CDR3 bases are TGTGCCAGCAGTGAGAATTTACAGGGCTACGAGCAGTACTTC. Its translation: CASSENLQGYEQYF.

This chain uses TRBV20-1 with TRBJ2-7; 8 nucleotides align to TRBD2. J was trimmed by 4 bases and V by 5 bases; bases with no gene match: 7. Germline CDR1 is DFQATT and CDR2 is SNEGSKA (reference sequence). There are 13 residues in the CDR3. The CDR3 region has the DNA TGCAGTGCTCTTCAGCGGGAGAAGTACGAGCAGTACTTC. It is translated as CSALQREKYEQYF.

This clonotype has a handful of counts. This sequence joins TRBV24-1 and TRBJ2-1, with 10 bases that match TRBD2. The CDR3 runs to 14 residues. The germline gives CDR1 KGHDR, CDR2 SFDVKD. The V and J ends lost 7 bases and 3 bases, in that order; junction bases with no gene match: 2. The DNA for the CDR3 is TGTGCCACCAGCCCTAGCGGGGGCTACAATGAGCAGTTCTTC. Translating gives CATSPSGGYNEQFF.

V gene TRBV9 combines with J gene TRBJ1-1; D ambiguous. Germline loops: CDR1 SGDLS, CDR2 YYNGEE. There are 15 residues in the CDR3. V was trimmed by 0 bases and J by 1 base, leaving 10 bases between them. The CDR3 spells CASSVVAFSNTEAFF. The CDR3 DNA reads as TGTGCCAGCAGCGTAGTGGCGTTTTCGAACACTGAAGCTTTCTTT.

This clonotype was observed a few times. V usage is TRBV20-1 and J usage is TRBJ1-5; TRBD1 is a possible D gene (5 bases). From germline, CDR1 is DFQATT and CDR2 SNEGSKA (reference sequence). The CDR3 is 15 amino acids. V was cut by 6 bases and J by 2 bases, with 17 bases left in between. The CDR3 DNA sequence: TGCAGTGCCCCAGGGTCGGGAGAGGGCAATCAGCCCCAGCATTTT. Encoded protein: CSAPGSGEGNQPQHF.

V and J are TRBV20-1 and TRBJ1-3; D remains ambiguous. Looked up from germline, CDR1 is DFQATT and CDR2 is SNEGSKA (reference sequence). Trimming pared 6 bases from V and 3 bases from J, leaving 12 bases between. The CDR3 extends over 13 amino acids. DNA of the CDR3: TGCAGTGCCGACGAGGGTCGTGGAAACACCATATATTTT. Translated: CSADEGRGNTIYF.

DNA for the CDR3: TGTGCCAGCAGCCAAGAATGGGCAGGGGGGGTCAATGAGCAGTTCTTC. Translation gives CASSQEWAGGVNEQFF. The rearrangement joins TRBV14 to TRBJ2-1, with D perhaps assigned TRBD1 or TRBD2 (7 bases each). The V gene lost 0 bases and the J gene lost 6 bases, with 15 bases spanning the gap. Germline V lookup: CDR1 SGHDN, CDR2 FVKESK. The CDR3 runs to 16 residues.

The V call is TRBV7-2, the J call TRBJ2-3; D uncertain. CDR1 and CDR2 (germline): SGHTA, FQGNSA. Trimming took off 1 base at V and 0 bases at J, with 11 bases between the two ends. The CDR3 sequence is 16 residues long. CDR3 sequence (DNA): TGTGCCAGCAGCTTAGGCTGGTTCTCTAGCACAGATACGCAGTATTTT. This sequence encodes CASSLGWFSSTDTQYF.

Turning to this clonotype: As the CDR3 is not closed by the conserved phenylalanine or tryptophan, this likely results from a read error. The rearrangement uses TRBV7-8 and TRBJ1-1; 7 positions match TRBD1. CDR1 and CDR2 (germline): SGHVS, FQNEAQ. Trimming at V came to 3 bases and at J to 4 bases, leaving 2 bases not matched to a gene. The CDR3 consists of 13 residues. The CDR3: CASSFDRATEAFL. CDR3 coding DNA: TGTGCCAGCAGCTTCGACAGGGCCACTGAAGCTTTCCTT.

The CDR3 is CASWGRETETQYF. As DNA, the CDR3 is TGTGCCAGCTGGGGCCGGGAAACGGAGACCCAGTACTTC. The chain employs TRBV2 and TRBJ2-5; D tentatively reads TRBD1 or TRBD2 (5 bases each). Germline CDR1 reads SNHLY; CDR2 reads FYNNEI. The length of the CDR3 is 13 residues. The V gene lost 8 bases and the J gene lost 5 bases, with 15 bases spanning the gap.

The chain is built from TRBV11-1 and TRBJ2-1; D is uncertain. Per the germline V gene, CDR1 is SGHAT and CDR2 is FQDESV (reference sequence). V lost 5 bases and J 1 base, leaving 12 bases between the germline ends. The length of the CDR3 is 15 residues. CDR3: CASSLRTLSYNEQFF. Written as DNA, the CDR3 is TGTGCCAGCAGCCTAAGGACGTTGTCCTACAATGAGCAGTTCTTC.

The gene calls are TRBV5-1 and TRBJ2-7; D perhaps matches TRBD2 (6 bases). Trimming took off 7 bases at V and 0 bases at J, with 11 bases between the two ends. The CDR3 consists of 13 residues. Germline V CDR1 and CDR2: SGHRS, YFSETQ. The CDR3 nucleotides are TGCGCCAGCGGGATGGGGGGCTCCTACGAGCAGTACTTC. Encoded protein: CASGMGGSYEQYF. Full variable domain (missing parts from reference TRBV5-1 and TRBJ2-7): KAGVTQTPRYLIKTRGQQVTLSCSPISGHRSVSWYQQTPGQGLQFLFEYFSETQRNKGNFPGRFSGRQFSNSRSEMNVSTLELGDSALYLCASGMGGSYEQYFGPGTRLTVT.

This clonotype was observed a few times. The chain is built from TRBV6-4 and TRBJ2-1; TRBD1 agrees at 11 bases. Germline values: CDR1 MRHNA, CDR2 SNTAGT. The length of the CDR3 is 15 residues. V gave up 5 bases and J gave up 6 bases; unmatched junction bases: 6. The CDR3, as DNA: TGTGCCAGCAGTAGTGGCGGGACAGGGGGCAATGAGCAGTTCTTC. It yields the protein CASSSGGTGGNEQFF.

The genes are TRBV19 and TRBJ2-7; D could derive from TRBD1 or TRBD2 (5 bases each). Germline V gene lookup returns CDR1 LNHDA and CDR2 SQIVND (reference sequence). The germline V and J ends were trimmed by 3 bases and 6 bases, with 15 bases remaining between them. This CDR3 is built from 14 residues. This CDR3 is CASSMGVTPSEQYF. As DNA, the CDR3 is TGTGCCAGTAGTATGGGGGTCACCCCCTCCGAGCAGTACTTC.

V usage is TRBV6-5 and J usage is TRBJ2-7; D not resolved. The germline V gene has CDR1 MNHEY and CDR2 SVGAGI. The V end lost 5 bases, the J end lost 2 bases, and 13 bases lay between the germline ends. This CDR3 is 14 amino acids long. This CDR3 reads CASSLTAGPYEQYF. In DNA form, the CDR3 reads TGTGCCAGCAGTCTTACAGCCGGTCCCTACGAGCAGTACTTC.

In this sample, this clonotype turned up a few times. The V gene is TRBV5-1, the J gene TRBJ2-7, with D hard to call. Germline-derived CDR1 and CDR2 are SGHRS and YFSETQ. Trimming stripped 4 bases from V and 6 bases from J, with 11 bases between. The CDR3 sequence is 12 residues long. In nucleotides, the CDR3 is TGCGCCAGCAGCCTGGAATGGGGCGAGCAGTACTTC. Amino acid sequence: CASSLEWGEQYF.

V gene TRBV10-2 combines with J gene TRBJ1-1; the match to TRBD1 covers 12 bases. This CDR3 contains 14 residues. V trimming: 6 bases; J trimming: 7 bases; junction bases outside the gene matches: 6. Per germline, CDR1 WSHSY and CDR2 SAAADI. The CDR3 reads CASSGTGGGFEAFF. In nucleotides, the CDR3 is TGCGCCAGCAGCGGGACAGGGGGCGGATTTGAAGCTTTCTTT.

The chain is built from TRBV7-6 and TRBJ2-7, with a possible D match to TRBD2 (6 bases). Trimming removed 1 base at V and 6 bases at J, with 13 bases between. Germline lookup yields CDR1 SGHVS and CDR2 FNYEAQ. The CDR3 extends over 14 amino acids. This chain's CDR3 is CASSLGSGGGEQYF. The DNA of the CDR3 is TGTGCCAGCAGCTTAGGTTCCGGGGGAGGCGAGCAGTACTTC.

This clonotype has ten or more counts. The chain couples TRBV15 to TRBJ2-3, with a tentative D call TRBD1 (7 bases). V lost 5 bases and J lost 0, with 12 bases in between. The CDR3 loop spans 15 amino acids. Germline V CDR1 and CDR2: LNHNV, YYDKDF (reference sequence). CDR3 loop: CATSQEGASTDTQYF. The CDR3 coding sequence is TGTGCCACCAGCCAGGAGGGGGCGAGCACAGATACGCAGTATTTT.

The chain is built from TRBV15 and TRBJ2-2; the D gene is possibly TRBD1 (6 bases). The CDR3 contains 14 residues. Per the germline V gene, CDR1 is LNHNV and CDR2 is YYDKDF (reference sequence). V was trimmed by 0 bases and J by 7 bases, leaving 9 bases between them. The CDR3 region has the DNA TGTGCCACCAGCAGAGATCCAGGGGACGGGGAGCTGTTTTTT. It translates to CATSRDPGDGELFF.

The rearrangement joins TRBV2 to TRBJ1-5; tentatively, D is TRBD1 (5 bases). Trimming stripped 8 bases from V and 4 bases from J, with 15 bases between. CDR1 is SNHLY, CDR2 FYNNEI, per germline. The CDR3 spans 14 residues. The CDR3, as DNA: TGTGCCAGCTCTTGGGGGGGTAGGAATCAGCCCCAGCATTTT. Translating gives CASSWGGRNQPQHF.

This rearrangement joins TRBV20-1 to TRBJ2-7; D is unresolved. Trimming took off 3 bases at V and 0 bases at J, with 12 bases between the two ends. The CDR3 sequence is 14 residues long. The germline gives CDR1 DFQATT, CDR2 SNEGSKA (reference sequence). CDR3 residues: CSARSLGYSYEQYF. The CDR3 DNA reads as TGCAGTGCTAGGTCGTTGGGATACTCCTACGAGCAGTACTTC.

The rearrangement uses TRBV24-1 and TRBJ2-6; unclear D gene. CDR3 length: 14 amino acids. Germline V gene lookup returns CDR1 KGHDR and CDR2 SFDVKD. V lost 8 bases to trimming and J lost 1 base, with 8 bases between them. The CDR3 DNA sequence: TGTGCCACCAATCCGGGTTCTGGGGCCAACGTCCTGACTTTC. Protein sequence: CATNPGSGANVLTF.

The chain recombines TRBV15 with TRBJ2-7, with D possibly being TRBD2 (7 bases). The CDR3 extends over 15 amino acids. The V gene lost 0 bases and the J gene lost 4 bases, with 13 bases spanning the gap. The germline V gene encodes CDR1 LNHNV and CDR2 YYDKDF (reference sequence). The CDR3 here is CATSRDGGGGYEQYF. DNA of the CDR3: TGTGCCACCAGCAGAGATGGAGGGGGGGGGTACGAGCAGTACTTC.

This chain connects TRBV20-1 to TRBJ1-1; D gene ambiguous. The CDR3 totals 13 residues. Trimming took off 5 bases at V and 3 bases at J, with 13 bases between the two ends. The V gene's germline CDR1 is DFQATT and CDR2 SNEGSKA (reference sequence). The CDR3 region has the DNA TGCAGTGCTCAACCGGACGGCTACACTGAAGCTTTCTTT. Protein sequence: CSAQPDGYTEAFF.